This TCR beta chain stems from a study of T cell repertoires and leukemia-associated antigens. Overall study: Samples yielded roughly 3 to 5.0 million effective reads each, approximately 17 million overall. Study-level results: Specificity and function of the expanded clones need further investigation.

For this clonotype: The target antigen is unknown. At one boundary the junction diverges from the germline segment, which might be a read error.

Germline assignment: CDR1 SGHVS and CDR2 FQNEAQ. This CDR3 is built from 16 residues. TCRdb called the 5' RACE reads again in MiXCR, with one record for every CDR3 protein. The sample comprises about 10,000 distinct CDR3 sequences, roughly 43% of which are singletons, and about 30% rests with the top ten. V and J are TRBV7-8 and TRBJ2-2, with 7 nucleotides matching TRBD2. The clonotype comes from a female donor in good health. The sequenced sample consisted of CD3+ T cells sorted from blood and cultured. CDR3 loop: CTSSPPPGGSTGELFF. For the CDR3, the DNA is TGTACCAGCAGCCCTCCACCTGGCGGGAGCACTGGGGAGCTGTTTTTT.